The count of the clone carrying this TCR beta chain is one. The antigen remains unidentified. Sequencing was performed with immunoSEQ multiplex PCR; in TCRdb, only in-frame clones are kept and a portion is missing. The table has just over 20,000 clones, about 90% seen once; the top ten hold about 1.2%. The CDR3 runs to 16 residues. The ends were cut back, 0 bases at V and 2 bases at J, with 8 bases in the middle. CDR1 and CDR2 from the germline V gene are MGHRA and YSYEKL. These data originate in a study of T cells in narcolepsy. The overall study: Patients with NT1 or NT2 and healthy control donors were enrolled. Study-level points and caveats: Autoreactive clone sequences were missing from some blood memory CD4+ repertoires. Blood of same and different patients, but not healthy controls, reportedly held recurring autoreactive clonotypes.

Source material: CD45RA- memory CD4+ T cells from PBMCs. The V gene is TRBV4-1, the J gene TRBJ2-6, with a weak D call TRBD2 (5 bases). This clonotype was obtained from a human donor with narcolepsy. In nucleotides, the CDR3 is TGCGCCAGCAGCCAAGATTCCGGGGCTGGGGCCAACGTCCTGACTTTC. Translating it yields CASSQDSGAGANVLTF.